The 28 T cell receptor beta chains reported below all come from one sample, sequenced in a study of early T cells in non-severe SARS-CoV-2 infection. TCRdb re-derived calls from the 5' RACE reads in MiXCR, one entry per CDR3 protein. The sample records approximately 65,000 distinct CDR3 sequences, about 11% being singletons. Sequencing input: whole blood. The receptors stem from an adult who was a healthcare worker with PCR-confirmed SARS-CoV-2 infection or an uninfected control (not recorded which).

As regards this clonotype: With a much larger clone just one base away, this may be a read error. V usage is TRBV27 and J usage is TRBJ2-7; D not certain. V was trimmed by 6 bases and J by 0 bases, leaving 18 bases between them. Germline V lookup: CDR1 MNHEY, CDR2 SMNVEV (reference sequence). The CDR3 loop spans 16 amino acids. Here the CDR3 reads CASRPTPRASSYEQYF. The CDR3 bases are TGTGCCAGCAGACCCACCCCAAGGGCTAGCTCCTACGAGCAGTACTTC.

J is TRBJ2-7 and V is TRBV20-1; 9 bases fit TRBD1. The CDR3 contains 15 residues. The V gene's germline CDR1 is DFQATT and CDR2 SNEGSKA (reference sequence). The junction had 13 bases not matched to a gene; V was cut back by 6 bases and J by 4 bases. The CDR3 coding sequence is TGCAGTGCCGGGAGATGGACAGGGGCTATGTACGAGCAGTACTTC. As protein: CSAGRWTGAMYEQYF.

This chain joins TRBV7-9 and TRBJ2-3; TRBD1 aligns across 7 bases. Germline CDR1 and CDR2: SEHNR and FQNEAQ (reference sequence). The CDR3 covers 16 residues. V dropped 7 bases and J dropped 1; count of bases not matched to a gene: 11. The CDR3 sequence: CASTGEGAQGTDTQYF. As DNA, the CDR3 is TGTGCCAGCACCGGAGAGGGGGCGCAAGGCACAGATACGCAGTATTTT.

This clonotype was observed at least ten times. The chain has TRBV9 and TRBJ2-3; unclear D gene. This CDR3 region has 14 residues. V was trimmed by 4 bases and J by 2 bases, leaving 11 bases between them. Per the germline V gene, CDR1 is SGDLS and CDR2 is YYNGEE. The CDR3 loop reads CASSSALATDTQYF. As DNA, the CDR3 is TGTGCCAGCAGCTCAGCGTTGGCCACAGATACGCAGTATTTT.

This clonotype was detected ten times or more. V usage is TRBV20-1 and J usage is TRBJ1-6; unclear D gene. Germline V CDR1 and CDR2: DFQATT, SNEGSKA (reference sequence). The CDR3 extends over 11 amino acids. The V gene lost 3 bases and the J gene lost 14 bases, with 11 bases spanning the gap. The CDR3 nucleotides read TGCAGTGCTAGCCGTCGGGTGTCCCTCCACTTT. Translation gives CSASRRVSLHF.

The chain has TRBV7-3 and TRBJ2-3; the D gene is possibly TRBD2 (5 bases). There are 17 residues in the CDR3. Trimming stripped 2 bases from V and 1 base from J, with 16 bases between. The germline CDR1 and CDR2 sequences are SGHTA and FQGTGA. CDR3 nucleotide sequence: TGTGCCAGCAGCTTACGAAGTTTGAGGGTGGGCACAGATACGCAGTATTTT. This gives the protein CASSLRSLRVGTDTQYF. Drawing the rest from reference TRBV7-3 and TRBJ2-3, the complete variable domain is GAGVSQTPSNKVTEKGKYVELRCDPISGHTALYWYRQSLGQGPEFLIYFQGTGAADDSGLPNDRFFAVRPEGSVSTLKIQRTERGDSAVYLCASSLRSLRVGTDTQYFGPGTRLTVL.

The chain recombines TRBV6-2 or TRBV6-3 with TRBJ2-3, with D unclear. There are 13 residues in the CDR3. The ends were cut back, 10 bases at V and 3 bases at J, with 14 bases in the middle. Germline CDR1 is MNHEY and CDR2 is SVGEGT. CDR3 nucleotides: TGTGCCATCGAGACACGGAGTACAGATACGCAGTATTTT. Translating gives CAIETRSTDTQYF.

This chain joins TRBV11-2 and TRBJ2-5, with TRBD2 identical over 13 bases. This CDR3 contains 16 residues. The V gene end was trimmed by 4 bases and the J gene end by 1 base; junction bases not matched to a gene: 3. Germline values: CDR1 SGHAT, CDR2 FQNNGV. The DNA of the CDR3 is TGTGCCAGCAGCTCGCGACTAGCGGGGGGCCAAGAGACCCAGTACTTC. Its translation: CASSSRLAGGQETQYF.

This clonotype was counted only a few times. This chain joins TRBV3-1 and TRBJ2-1; D possibly matches TRBD1 or TRBD2 (5 bases each). The CDR3 covers 13 residues. Trimming left V 5 bases short and J 9 bases short, with 14 bases between. Germline V gives CDR1 LGHDT, CDR2 YNNKEL (reference sequence). The CDR3 DNA is TGTGCCAGCAGCTCATTCCAGGGAGCTGAGCAGTTCTTC. Its translation is CASSSFQGAEQFF.

This clonotype was seen a handful of times. This chain joins TRBV28 and TRBJ2-4; no firm D call. The V gene's germline CDR1 is MDHEN and CDR2 SYDVKM. The CDR3 covers 14 residues. V lost 5 bases and J 4 bases, leaving 12 bases between the germline ends. The CDR3 nucleotides read TGTGCCAGCAGTCCCCGCCCCGAGAAAAACATTCAGTACTTC. This sequence encodes CASSPRPEKNIQYF.

This clonotype has only a few counts. Mismatch with germline at one junction end may stem from a read error. The rearrangement uses TRBV9 and TRBJ2-1; TRBD2 aligns across 7 bases. The CDR3 is 14 residues long. Germline-derived CDR1 and CDR2 are SGDLS and YYNGEE. CDR3 nucleotides: TGTGCCAGCAGCGTAGCTAACTTCGGCCTAGCGGTAGAATTC. This encodes CASSVANFGLAVEF.

This clonotype has just a few counts. V and J are TRBV7-6 and TRBJ2-3, with TRBD1 matching 7 bases. V shed 6 bases, J shed 2 bases, and the junction held 11 bases outside the gene matches. Germline V gene data show CDR1 as SGHVS and CDR2 as FNYEAQ. The CDR3 totals 16 residues. The CDR3 spells CASRSLEGANTDTQYF. The CDR3 nucleotides read TGTGCCAGCAGGAGCTTAGAGGGGGCCAACACAGATACGCAGTATTTT.

A word on this clonotype: A junction end diverges from the germline sequence, so it may reflect a read error. V gene TRBV11-3 combines with J gene TRBJ2-2, with D possibly matching TRBD1 (7 bases). The germline V gene encodes CDR1 SGHNT and CDR2 YENEEA. This CDR3 is built from 16 residues. The CDR3 DNA reads as TGTGCCAGCAGCCCCCGGGGGACAGCGAACACCGAGGAGCTGTTTTTT. It is translated as CASSPRGTANTEELFF.

This clonotype was detected ten times or more. This chain uses TRBV5-4 with TRBJ1-2, with D hard to call. The length of the CDR3 is 11 residues. The germline gives CDR1 SGHNT, CDR2 YYREEE (reference sequence). Trimming shortened V by 2 bases and J by 7 bases, and 6 bases separated the two germline ends. This CDR3 is CASSFYGGYTF. In DNA, the CDR3 is TGTGCCAGCAGCTTTTATGGTGGCTACACCTTC. The full variable domain, completed using reference TRBV5-4 and TRBJ1-2, is ETGVTQSPTHLIKTRGQQVTLRCSSQSGHNTVSWYQQALGQGPQFIFQYYREEENGRGNFPPRFSGLQFPNYSSELNVNALELDDSALYLCASSFYGGYTFGSGTRLTVV.

By its share, this clonotype is medium-sized. The chain carries TRBV25-1 and TRBJ2-3; D call uncertain. This CDR3 has 13 residues. Germline V lookup: CDR1 MGHDK, CDR2 SYGVNS. V was shortened by 3 bases and J by 3 bases, with 7 bases between the two germline ends. CDR3 sequence: CASSEVSTDTQYF. The CDR3 coding sequence is TGTGCCAGCAGTGAGGTTTCTACAGATACGCAGTATTTT.

J is TRBJ2-2 and V is TRBV6-5; 8 bases match TRBD2. The junction had 13 bases not matched to a gene; V was cut back by 7 bases and J by 6 bases. Per the germline V gene, CDR1 is MNHEY and CDR2 is SVGAGI. This CDR3 has 16 residues. CDR3 region: CASNPSGPLGAGELFF. The CDR3, as DNA: TGTGCCAGCAACCCTAGCGGGCCCTTGGGGGCCGGGGAGCTGTTTTTT.

This clonotype came up a few times. J is TRBJ2-7 and V is TRBV7-2, with 8 bases fitting TRBD1. With 4 bases clipped from V and 6 bases from J, the junction kept 11 bases outside the gene matches. The CDR3 extends over 15 amino acids. Germline V gene data show CDR1 as SGHTA and CDR2 as FQGNSA. The CDR3 spells CASSSPGTGFTEQYF. CDR3 nucleotides: TGTGCCAGCAGCTCACCCGGGACAGGCTTTACCGAGCAGTACTTC.

This clonotype has more than one count but fewer than ten. V usage is TRBV20-1 and J usage is TRBJ1-5; D may be TRBD1 (6 bases). Trimming left V 5 bases short and J 7 bases short, with 15 bases between. Germline V lookup: CDR1 DFQATT, CDR2 SNEGSKA (reference sequence). This CDR3 spans 13 amino acids. The CDR3 bases are TGCAGTGCTCGAGGACAGATTAAGCAGCCCCAGCATTTT. Protein product: CSARGQIKQPQHF.

This chain joins TRBV6-6 and TRBJ2-2, with D possibly called TRBD1 or TRBD2 (5 bases each). CDR3 size: 15 residues. Germline V gives CDR1 MNHNY, CDR2 SVGAGI (reference sequence). The germline V and J ends were trimmed by 3 bases and 4 bases, with 12 bases remaining between them. Here the CDR3 reads CASSYEGFGTGELFF. The CDR3 DNA is TGTGCCAGCAGTTATGAGGGGTTCGGCACCGGGGAGCTGTTTTTT.

The rearrangement links TRBV12-3 or TRBV12-4 to TRBJ2-2; 7 nucleotides match TRBD1. There are 13 residues in the CDR3. The junction had 4 bases not matched to a gene; V was cut back by 6 bases and J by 6 bases. The CDR3 protein is CASSRGFAGELFF. The CDR3 coding sequence is TGTGCCAGCAGCAGGGGGTTTGCCGGGGAGCTGTTTTTT.

This clonotype occurred many times. The chain is built from TRBV20-1 and TRBJ1-5; 9 bases are a match to TRBD1. CDR3 size: 14 residues. The V and J ends lost 5 bases and 3 bases, in that order; junction bases with no gene match: 5. Germline loops: CDR1 DFQATT, CDR2 SNEGSKA (reference sequence). CDR3 in DNA: TGCAGTGCTCGGGGACAGGGCTACAATCAGCCCCAGCATTTT. This codes for CSARGQGYNQPQHF.

This clonotype was found many times. The chain has TRBV29-1 and TRBJ1-1, with D perhaps matching TRBD1 (6 bases). The germline V gene encodes CDR1 SQVTM and CDR2 ANQGSEA. The CDR3 is 13 amino acids. V lost 7 bases, J lost 1 base, and 13 bases lay in between. CDR3 protein: CSAETGANTEAFF. The CDR3, as DNA: TGCAGCGCAGAGACAGGCGCGAACACTGAAGCTTTCTTT.

The chain recombines TRBV9 with TRBJ2-1; the match to TRBD2 covers 14 bases. The CDR3 runs 16 residues. Germline V lookup: CDR1 SGDLS, CDR2 YYNGEE. With V trimmed by 4 bases and J by 10 bases, 10 bases remained unmatched. CDR3 sequence reads: CASSPQGLAGVGEQFF. CDR3 in DNA: TGTGCCAGCAGCCCCCAGGGACTAGCGGGAGTGGGGGAGCAGTTCTTC.

This clonotype was picked up many times. This sequence joins TRBV6-2 or TRBV6-3 and TRBJ2-3; D remains ambiguous. The CDR3 length is 11 residues. In germline, CDR1 is MNHEY, CDR2 SVGEGT. Trimming left V 5 bases short and J 4 bases short, with 4 bases between. CDR3: CASSQADTQYF. CDR3 coding DNA: TGTGCCAGCAGTCAGGCAGATACGCAGTATTTT.

This clonotype was picked up a small number of times. Relative to the germline gene, one junction end is altered; a read error may explain this. V and J are TRBV7-2 and TRBJ2-7, with D tentatively TRBD2 (6 bases). In germline, CDR1 is SGHTA, CDR2 FQGNSA. The CDR3 consists of 13 residues. Here the CDR3 reads CASSLDLSGLPTF. The CDR3 nucleotides read TGTGCCAGCAGCTTGGATCTCTCGGGACTCCCAACTTTC.

This clonotype has at least ten counts. The CDR3 region is CASSRRRGAGPSGELFF. CDR3 sequence (DNA): TGTGCCAGCAGCCGGAGGAGGGGAGCGGGGCCCAGCGGGGAGCTGTTTTTT. This sequence joins TRBV7-2 and TRBJ2-2; TRBD2 matches at 7 bases. The CDR3 spans 17 residues. The trim removed 5 bases at V and 7 bases at J, leaving 16 bases unmatched. From germline, CDR1 is SGHTA and CDR2 FQGNSA. Full variable domain (missing parts from reference TRBV7-2 and TRBJ2-2): GAGVSQSPSNKVTEKGKDVELRCDPISGHTALYWYRQSLGQGLEFLIYFQGNSAPDKSGLPSDRFSAERTGGSVSTLTIQRTQQEDSAVYLCASSRRRGAGPSGELFFGEGSRLTVL.

In its sample, this clonotype was seen many times. The CDR3 is CASSFQGLNTEAFF. The CDR3, as DNA: TGTGCCAGCAGTTTTCAGGGGTTGAACACTGAAGCTTTCTTT. The chain employs TRBV28 and TRBJ1-1, with TRBD1 as a possible D gene (6 bases). Trimming cost V 3 bases and J 0 bases, with 8 bases left between them. The CDR3 length is 14 residues. CDR1 is MDHEN and CDR2 is SYDVKM in the germline V gene.

This clonotype was seen at least ten times. J is TRBJ1-2 and V is TRBV4-1; D possibly corresponds to TRBD1 (5 bases). Trimming left V 1 base short and J 2 bases short, with 5 bases between. Germline V gene data show CDR1 as MGHRA and CDR2 as YSYEKL. The CDR3 runs to 13 residues. CDR3 DNA: TGCGCCAGCAGCCAAGCAGGGAACTATGGCTACACCTTC. It specifies CASSQAGNYGYTF.